The 2 T cell receptor beta chains listed next were all sequenced from one sample in a study of blood T cell repertoires in COVID-19. The table came from immunoSEQ multiplex PCR; TCRdb's copy has only in-frame clones and leaves some out. Of approximately 280,000 clones listed, around 86% are singletons. Source material: peripheral blood. The receptor source for this set is a woman aged 25 to 39 who had recovered from COVID-19.

The J gene is TRBJ2-1, the V gene TRBV28; TRBD2 matches at 14 bases. The CDR3 is made up of 17 amino acids. V lost 9 bases and J lost 7; bases outside the gene matches: 14. Germline-derived CDR1 and CDR2 are MDHEN and SYDVKM. The chain's CDR3 is CASEAGGLAGAWNEQFF. The CDR3 nucleotides are TGTGCCAGTGAAGCAGGGGGACTAGCGGGAGCGTGGAATGAGCAGTTCTTC.

The V gene is TRBV13, the J gene TRBJ1-1; tentatively, D is TRBD1 (6 bases). This CDR3 spans 12 amino acids. From germline, CDR1 is PRHDT and CDR2 FYEKMQ (reference sequence). The V and J ends lost 5 bases and 11 bases respectively, with 15 bases between them. The CDR3 protein is CASSPRGGSAFF. The CDR3 DNA reads TGTGCCAGCAGCCCAAGGGGGGGCTCGGCTTTCTTT.